Listed below are T cell receptor beta chains from one sample, sequenced in a study of radiotherapy plus CTLA-4 blockade in lung cancer. Using immunoSEQ multiplex PCR, the repertoire was profiled, and TCRdb retains in-frame clones only, with some absent. The profile shows tens of thousands of clones, approximately 83% of them singletons. The starting material was peripheral blood, obtained from a patient treated with radiotherapy plus ipilimumab. The source of these receptors is a human donor with non-small cell lung cancer who had a partial response to radiotherapy plus ipilimumab. Both conserved end residues are part of each CDR3. A D gene is named only where the DNA matches it firmly. Clone sizes are given selectively: once, few, many, or a class where the clone is expanded.

J: TRBJ2-5
size: NA
D: NA
V: TRBV5-1
DNA: TGCGCCAGCAGTAACCCAGGGCCTATCCAAGAGACCCAGTACTTC
CDR3: CASSNPGPIQETQYF

J: TRBJ1-5
size: NA
D: NA
V: TRBV7-2
DNA: TGTGCCAGCAGCTTAGTAGCCAATCAGCCCCAGCATTTT
CDR3: CASSLVANQPQHF

J: TRBJ2-7
size: NA
D: NA
V: TRBV6-5
DNA: TGTGCCAGCAGTTACCTAGGACATGGCGAGCAGTACTTC
CDR3: CASSYLGHGEQYF

J: TRBJ2-1
size: NA
D: TRBD2
V: TRBV6-1
DNA: TGTGCCAGCAGTGAAGGTTTAGCGGGGGATTATGAGCAGTTCTTC
CDR3: CASSEGLAGDYEQFF

J: TRBJ1-1
size: NA
D: NA
V: TRBV5-4
DNA: TGTGCCAGCAGCTTACTACAGGGTCCTAACACTGAAGCTTTCTTT
CDR3: CASSLLQGPNTEAFF

J: TRBJ2-3
size: NA
D: TRBD2
V: TRBV2
DNA: TGTGCCAGCAGTGCCGGGACTAGCGGGAGTGGCACAGATACGCAGTATTTT
CDR3: CASSAGTSGSGTDTQYF

J: TRBJ1-2
size: NA
D: TRBD1
V: TRBV5-5
DNA: TGTGCCAGCAGCTTAGGGACAGGGGTTTCTAACTATGGCTACACCTTC
CDR3: CASSLGTGVSNYGYTF

J: TRBJ2-7
size: NA
D: NA
V: TRBV19
DNA: TGTGCCAGTAGTATATCTGGGAGCAACTACGAGCAGTACTTC
CDR3: CASSISGSNYEQYF

J: TRBJ1-1
size: NA
D: TRBD1
V: TRBV29-1
DNA: TGCAGCGTTGACGACAGGGACACTGAAGCTTTCTTT
CDR3: CSVDDRDTEAFF

J: TRBJ1-2
size: few
D: NA
V: TRBV10-3
DNA: TGTGCCATCACTGCCGGGGGAGGGGGAGGGTTTGATGGCTACACCTTC
CDR3: CAITAGGGGGFDGYTF

J: TRBJ1-6
size: NA
D: TRBD1
V: TRBV2
DNA: TGTGCCAGCAGGGCCGGGACAGGGAATTCACCCCTCCACTTT
CDR3: CASRAGTGNSPLHF

J: TRBJ1-2
size: NA
D: NA
V: TRBV15
DNA: TGTGCCACCGCCCTCGGGGTCGGTGGCTACACCTTC
CDR3: CATALGVGGYTF

J: TRBJ1-5
size: NA
D: TRBD1
V: TRBV7-2
DNA: TGTGCCAGCAGCCCCAGGACAGGGGGCGTTCAGCCCCAGCATTTT
CDR3: CASSPRTGGVQPQHF

J: TRBJ2-2
size: NA
D: TRBD1
V: TRBV5-4
DNA: TGTGCCAGCAGCTCCGGGACAGGGGGCACCGGGGAGCTGTTTTTT
CDR3: CASSSGTGGTGELFF

J: TRBJ2-1
size: NA
D: TRBD2
V: TRBV9
DNA: TGTGCCAGCAGCGTAGGCGAACTAGCGGGATCCTACAATGAGCAGTTCTTC
CDR3: CASSVGELAGSYNEQFF

J: TRBJ2-3
size: NA
D: NA
V: TRBV27
DNA: TGTGCCAGCAGTTTAGCGCGGGACGTCACAGATACGCAGTATTTT
CDR3: CASSLARDVTDTQYF

J: TRBJ1-1
size: NA
D: TRBD1
V: TRBV7-9
DNA: TGTGCCAGCAGCTTAGAGGGGGCTTACACTGAAGCTTTCTTT
CDR3: CASSLEGAYTEAFF

J: TRBJ2-3
size: NA
D: TRBD2
V: TRBV30
DNA: TGTGCCTGGAGTAGACTAGCGGGAGTTTTCACAGATACGCAGTATTTT
CDR3: CAWSRLAGVFTDTQYF

J: TRBJ1-2
size: few
D: TRBD1
V: TRBV9
DNA: TGTGCCAGCAGCGTAACAGGGGCCTATGGCTACACCTTC
CDR3: CASSVTGAYGYTF

J: TRBJ2-1
size: NA
D: NA
V: TRBV28
DNA: TGTGCCAGCACCCCAACTGAGTTCCCGCTGTGGTTCTTC
CDR3: CASTPTEFPLWFF

J: TRBJ2-2
size: NA
D: TRBD2
V: TRBV5-1
DNA: TGCGCCAGCAGCTCCTTGGGGACTAGCGGGATCAACACCGGGGAGCTGTTTTTT
CDR3: CASSSLGTSGINTGELFF

J: TRBJ2-1
size: NA
D: TRBD2
V: TRBV28
DNA: TGTGCCAGCAGTTCCGCCGGGACTAGTTCCTATGAGCAGTTCTTC
CDR3: CASSSAGTSSYEQFF

J: TRBJ2-3
size: few
D: TRBD1
V: TRBV11-3
DNA: TGTGCCAGCAGCCAGGGACAGACAGATACGCAGTATTTT
CDR3: CASSQGQTDTQYF